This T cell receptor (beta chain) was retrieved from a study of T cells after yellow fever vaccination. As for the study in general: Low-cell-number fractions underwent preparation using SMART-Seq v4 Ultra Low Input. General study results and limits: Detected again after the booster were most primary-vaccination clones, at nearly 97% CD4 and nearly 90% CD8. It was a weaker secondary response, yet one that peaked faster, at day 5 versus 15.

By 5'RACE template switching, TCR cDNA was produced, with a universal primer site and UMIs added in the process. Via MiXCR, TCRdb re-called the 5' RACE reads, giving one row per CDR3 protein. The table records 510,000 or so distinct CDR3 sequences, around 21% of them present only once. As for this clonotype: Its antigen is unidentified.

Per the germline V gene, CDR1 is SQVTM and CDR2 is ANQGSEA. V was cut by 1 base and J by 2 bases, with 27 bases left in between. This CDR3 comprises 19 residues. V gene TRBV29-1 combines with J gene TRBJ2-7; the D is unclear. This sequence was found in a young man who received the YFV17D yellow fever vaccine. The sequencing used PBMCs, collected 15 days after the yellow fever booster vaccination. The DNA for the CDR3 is TGCAGCGTTGAAGGAGTGACCGGGTCCGGTGCCCGATCCCCCTACGAGCAGTACTTC. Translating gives CSVEGVTGSGARSPYEQYF.